The 11 T cell receptor beta chains given below trace back to one sample, sequenced in a study of T cell responses to AZD1222 COVID-19 vaccine. Profiling relied on immunoSEQ multiplex PCR, and the TCRdb table lists in-frame clones only, not all of them. The sample has 120,000 to 150,000 clones; more than 75% are singletons. The sample in question was peripheral blood, obtained 28 days after the second AZD1222 dose. The receptors shown here come from an adult who received the AZD1222 COVID-19 vaccine.

The chain uses TRBV3-1 (or the pseudogene TRBV3-2) and TRBJ2-3; D may be TRBD1 (8 bases). There are 17 residues in the CDR3. Deletions cut 5 bases from V and 9 bases from J, with 27 bases between. Germline CDR1 LGHDT, CDR2 YNNKEL (reference sequence). The CDR3 region is CASSEATWGRDRNTQYF. The CDR3 DNA sequence: TGTGCCAGCAGCGAAGCAACCTGGGGGAGGGACAGGAACACGCAGTATTTT.

The table lists this clone with a count of one. The chain couples TRBV28 to TRBJ1-1, with TRBD1 as a possible D gene (6 bases). The germline V gene encodes CDR1 MDHEN and CDR2 SYDVKM. This CDR3 has 15 residues. Trimming removed 5 bases from V and 1 base from J, with 14 bases in between. The CDR3 DNA sequence: TGTGCCAGCAGTGACATTACAGGGAGGAACACTGAAGCTTTCTTT. Encoded protein: CASSDITGRNTEAFF.

This clone was counted a few times. Here the CDR3 DNA reads TGTGCCAGCAATCCGACAGGGGGTGATCAGCCCCAGCATTTT. This encodes CASNPTGGDQPQHF. V and J are TRBV28 and TRBJ1-5, with 9 bases matching TRBD1. Germline CDR1 reads MDHEN; CDR2 reads SYDVKM. J lost 5 bases, V lost 7 bases, and 6 bases had no gene match. The CDR3 extends over 14 amino acids.

The chain is built from TRBV5-1 and TRBJ1-1; 9 bases fit TRBD1. The CDR3 contains 17 residues. V shed 3 bases and J 1 base; nucleotides not matched to a gene: 10. Germline V gene lookup returns CDR1 SGHRS and CDR2 YFSETQ. The CDR3 region is CASSYTGGSLGNTEAFF. The CDR3 DNA follows: TGCGCCAGCAGCTATACAGGGGGCAGTTTGGGGAACACTGAAGCTTTCTTT.

The chain couples TRBV9 to TRBJ2-3; D not certain. The length of the CDR3 is 14 residues. In germline, CDR1 is SGDLS, CDR2 YYNGEE. V lost 6 bases and J lost 2, with 13 bases in between. The CDR3 loop is CASIGGPSTDTQYF. The CDR3 nucleotides are TGTGCCAGCATCGGTGGGCCGTCCACAGATACGCAGTATTTT.

The CDR3 nucleotides read TGTGCCAGCAGCGGACATATAGGCTCCTACGAGCAGTACTTC. This codes for CASSGHIGSYEQYF. The chain carries TRBV9 and TRBJ2-7; D is unresolved. This CDR3 is built from 14 residues. Germline assignment: CDR1 SGDLS and CDR2 YYNGEE. Trimming cost V 3 bases and J 0 bases, with 10 bases left between them.

The chain combines TRBV5-8 with TRBJ1-1; D is undetermined. CDR1 and CDR2 (germline): SGHTS, YDEGEE. CDR3 length: 17 residues. V lost 6 bases and J lost 2, with 23 bases in between. DNA for the CDR3: TGTGCCAGCATCCAAGACCGCTACACTGATAGAAACACTGAAGCTTTCTTT. Translated: CASIQDRYTDRNTEAFF. The full variable domain, in which reference TRBV5-8 and TRBJ1-1 provide the parts outside the CDR3, is EAGVTQSPTHLIKTRGQQATLRCSPISGHTSVYWYQQALGLGLQFLLWYDEGEERNRGNFPPRFSGRQFPNYSSELNVNALELEDSALYLCASIQDRYTDRNTEAFFGQGTRLTVV.

The V and J genes are TRBV2 and TRBJ1-6; D unresolved. CDR3 length: 14 residues. Trimming took 6 bases from V and 7 from J, leaving 13 bases between them. Per germline, CDR1 SNHLY and CDR2 FYNNEI. CDR3 loop: CASRVTPANSPLHF. CDR3 sequence (DNA): TGTGCCAGCAGAGTGACACCCGCGAATTCACCCCTCCACTTT.

V gene TRBV7-9 combines with J gene TRBJ2-7; TRBD2 is a possible D gene (6 bases). Germline V CDR1 and CDR2: SEHNR, FQNEAQ (reference sequence). V was trimmed by 2 bases and J by 7 bases, leaving 12 bases between them. The CDR3 has 13 amino acids. The CDR3 coding sequence is TGTGCCAGCAGCTTATCAGGGAGGAGGGAGCAGTACTTC. Its protein is CASSLSGRREQYF.

The V gene is TRBV7-3, the J gene TRBJ2-6; 7 nucleotides align to TRBD1. The length of the CDR3 is 16 residues. Trimming at V came to 5 bases and at J to 3 bases, leaving 7 bases not matched to a gene. Per the germline V gene, CDR1 is SGHTA and CDR2 is FQGTGA. CDR3 coding DNA: TGTGCCAGCAGCGAGGAGAGGGGGCTTGGGGCCAACGTCCTGACTTTC. Its protein product is CASSEERGLGANVLTF.

The genes are TRBV3-1 (or the pseudogene TRBV3-2) and TRBJ1-4, with 9 bases fitting TRBD1. V shed 4 bases, J shed 8 bases, and the junction held 8 bases outside the gene matches. This CDR3 has 15 residues. Germline lookup yields CDR1 LGHDT and CDR2 YNNKEL (reference sequence). As DNA, the CDR3 is TGTGCCAGCAGCCGTAGACAGGGGGTAGGGGAAAAACTGTTTTTT. This codes for CASSRRQGVGEKLFF.